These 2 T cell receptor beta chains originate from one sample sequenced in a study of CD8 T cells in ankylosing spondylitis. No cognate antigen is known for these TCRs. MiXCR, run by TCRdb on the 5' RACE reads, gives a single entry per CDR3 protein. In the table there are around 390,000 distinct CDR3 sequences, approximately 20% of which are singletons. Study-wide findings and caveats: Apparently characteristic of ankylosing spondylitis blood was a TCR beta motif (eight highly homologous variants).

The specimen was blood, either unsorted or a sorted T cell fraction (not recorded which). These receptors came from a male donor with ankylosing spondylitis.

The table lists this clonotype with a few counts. The CDR3 region has the DNA TGTGCCAGCAGCTGGGGGGAAAAACTGTTTTTT. Its protein product is CASSWGEKLFF. V is TRBV11-2 and J is TRBJ1-4; maybe TRBD1 (5 bases). The CDR3 has 11 residues. Trimming took off 4 bases at V and 8 bases at J, with 5 bases between the two ends. Germline CDR1 and CDR2: SGHAT and FQNNGV. Combining the CDR3 with reference TRBV11-2 and TRBJ1-4 gives the whole variable domain EAGVAQSPRYKIIEKRQSVAFWCNPISGHATLYWYQQILGQGPKLLIQFQNNGVVDDSQLPKDRFSAERLKGVDSTLKIQPAKLEDSAVYLCASSWGEKLFFGSGTQLSVL.

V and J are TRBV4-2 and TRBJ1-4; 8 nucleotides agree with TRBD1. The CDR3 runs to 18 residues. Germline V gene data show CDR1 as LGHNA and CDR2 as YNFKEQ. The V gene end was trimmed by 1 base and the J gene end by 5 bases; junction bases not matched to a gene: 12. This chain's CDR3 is CASSQAQGAERRNEKLFF. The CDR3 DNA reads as TGTGCCAGCAGCCAAGCGCAGGGGGCGGAAAGACGGAATGAAAAACTGTTTTTT.